The rows below give T cell receptor beta chains drawn from one sample of a study of blood T cells in healthy people across ages. TCRdb analysed the 5' RACE reads with MiXCR anew, one entry per CDR3 protein. This table has 550,000 to 600,000 distinct CDR3 sequences, 40% to 55% appearing once. Sequencing was done on a sample of blood. These receptors were obtained from a man aged 80 or over in good health. The CDR3 runs from the conserved cysteine through the conserved F or W. Fields, in order: V gene, J gene, D gene, clone size, CDR3 DNA, CDR3 protein. D genes are given only for firm matches. Clone sizes are given selectively: once, few, many, or a class where the clone is expanded.

v_gene: TRBV7-3; j_gene: TRBJ2-1; d_gene: -; abundance: few; CDR3nt: TGTGCCAGCAGCTCCCCTGACAGGGGAGGGATCAATGAGCAGTTCTTC; CDR3aa: CASSSPDRGGINEQFF
v_gene: TRBV20-1; j_gene: TRBJ2-2; d_gene: -; abundance: -; CDR3nt: TGCAGTGCTAGAGGACTAGAGGCCGGGGAGCTGTTTTTT; CDR3aa: CSARGLEAGELFF
v_gene: TRBV28; j_gene: TRBJ1-1; d_gene: -; abundance: -; CDR3nt: TGTGCCAGCAGTTTTCTCGGCCCTTGGCGGGGGACAACTATGTCTGAAGCTTTCTTT; CDR3aa: CASSFLGPWRGTTMSEAFF
v_gene: TRBV6-1; j_gene: TRBJ2-1; d_gene: TRBD2; abundance: few; CDR3nt: TGTGCCAGCAGTGAAGGGTCTAGCGGGGCAACCTACAATGAGCAGTTCTTC; CDR3aa: CASSEGSSGATYNEQFF
v_gene: TRBV6-5; j_gene: TRBJ2-7; d_gene: TRBD1; abundance: many; CDR3nt: TGTGCCAGCAGTTACGTCGGGACAGCCTCCGAGCAGTACTTC; CDR3aa: CASSYVGTASEQYF
v_gene: TRBV29-1; j_gene: TRBJ1-1; d_gene: -; abundance: -; CDR3nt: TGCAGCGTTGTGACCCGAGTGAACACTGAAGCTTTCTTT; CDR3aa: CSVVTRVNTEAFF
v_gene: TRBV20-1; j_gene: TRBJ2-1; d_gene: TRBD2; abundance: few; CDR3nt: TGCAGTGCTAGTCCCAGCGGGAGGAACAATGAGCAGTTCTTC; CDR3aa: CSASPSGRNNEQFF
v_gene: TRBV7-2; j_gene: TRBJ2-7; d_gene: -; abundance: few; CDR3nt: TGTGCCAGCAGCTTATTGGGGAGTGTCGGGTCCTACGAGCAGTACTTC; CDR3aa: CASSLLGSVGSYEQYF
v_gene: TRBV5-4; j_gene: TRBJ2-7; d_gene: TRBD1; abundance: -; CDR3nt: TGTGCCAGCAGCTTCGGACAGGGGGTCAGGGATGAGCAGTACTTC; CDR3aa: CASSFGQGVRDEQYF
v_gene: TRBV9; j_gene: TRBJ2-6; d_gene: TRBD1; abundance: -; CDR3nt: TGTGCCAGCAGCTTCGCAGGGGGCGCGGTGTCTGGGGCCAACGTCCTGACTTTC; CDR3aa: CASSFAGGAVSGANVLTF
v_gene: TRBV6-2/TRBV6-3; j_gene: TRBJ2-7; d_gene: -; abundance: -; CDR3nt: TGTGCCAGCAGTTACCCCGGTCGGGGGCGCGGCTACGAGCAGTACTTC; CDR3aa: CASSYPGRGRGYEQYF
v_gene: TRBV4-3; j_gene: TRBJ2-5; d_gene: TRBD2; abundance: -; CDR3nt: TGCGCCAGCAGTCCGGGCAGGGACTACTACAATGAGCAGTACTTC; CDR3aa: CASSPGRDYYNEQYF
v_gene: TRBV6-5; j_gene: TRBJ2-1; d_gene: -; abundance: -; CDR3nt: TGTGCCAGCAGTTACTCGGGTAATGGGGGTAACGAGCAGTTCTTC; CDR3aa: CASSYSGNGGNEQFF
v_gene: TRBV9; j_gene: TRBJ2-1; d_gene: -; abundance: -; CDR3nt: TGTGCCAGCAGCCGGGAGAGTTACAATGAGCAGTTCTTC; CDR3aa: CASSRESYNEQFF
v_gene: TRBV7-2; j_gene: TRBJ1-1; d_gene: TRBD1; abundance: -; CDR3nt: TGTGCCAGCAGCTTAGATGGGACAGTGGGATCTGAAGCTTTCTTT; CDR3aa: CASSLDGTVGSEAFF
v_gene: TRBV5-1; j_gene: TRBJ2-1; d_gene: -; abundance: -; CDR3nt: TGCGCCAGCAGCTTACTCCAGGCTTCCAGCTCCTACAATGAGCAGTTCTTC; CDR3aa: CASSLLQASSSYNEQFF
v_gene: TRBV10-3; j_gene: TRBJ2-5; d_gene: -; abundance: few; CDR3nt: TGTGCCATCAGTGAGGGGATATCAGAGACCCAGTACTTC; CDR3aa: CAISEGISETQYF
v_gene: TRBV7-3; j_gene: TRBJ2-1; d_gene: -; abundance: -; CDR3nt: TGTGCCAGCAGCTTAACCGGGACAAACAACAATGAGCAGTTCTTC; CDR3aa: CASSLTGTNNNEQFF
v_gene: TRBV6-5; j_gene: TRBJ2-5; d_gene: TRBD2; abundance: many; CDR3nt: TGTGCCAGCAGCACTAGCGGGAGGTCCCAAGAGACCCAGTACTTC; CDR3aa: CASSTSGRSQETQYF
v_gene: TRBV20-1; j_gene: TRBJ2-3; d_gene: -; abundance: few; CDR3nt: TGCAGTGCTATGGAAGGCCGCGGCACAGATACGCAGTATTTT; CDR3aa: CSAMEGRGTDTQYF
v_gene: TRBV10-3; j_gene: TRBJ2-7; d_gene: TRBD1; abundance: once; CDR3nt: TGTGCCATCAGTGTCGCACAGGGGGCACACGAGCAGTACTTC; CDR3aa: CAISVAQGAHEQYF
v_gene: TRBV4-3; j_gene: TRBJ2-5; d_gene: -; abundance: -; CDR3nt: TGCGCCAGCAGCCTGAGGGACCCTAGGCTTGGGGAGACCCAGTACTTC; CDR3aa: CASSLRDPRLGETQYF
v_gene: TRBV6-2/TRBV6-3; j_gene: TRBJ1-5; d_gene: -; abundance: few; CDR3nt: TGTGCCAGCAGTTACACGACTCGCAATCAGCCCCAGCATTTT; CDR3aa: CASSYTTRNQPQHF
v_gene: TRBV20-1; j_gene: TRBJ2-5; d_gene: -; abundance: -; CDR3nt: TGCAGTGCTAGAGATCTTGACTTTCAAGAGACCCAGTACTTC; CDR3aa: CSARDLDFQETQYF
v_gene: TRBV12-3/TRBV12-4; j_gene: TRBJ2-7; d_gene: -; abundance: few; CDR3nt: TGTGCCAGCAGAGAAAAGGCCAGTCAGGACTACGAGCAGTACTTC; CDR3aa: CASREKASQDYEQYF